This T cell receptor beta chain came from a study of monozygotic twins with cystic fibrosis. This clone was detected a few times. The germline gives CDR1 MNHEY, CDR2 SVGAGI. Trimming cost V 7 bases and J 5 bases; bases outside gene matches: 7. The CDR3 extends over 14 amino acids. Generated by immunoSEQ multiplex PCR, the TCRdb table keeps only in-frame clones and is missing some. There are about 39,000 clones in the sample; 85% to 95% occur only once, and around 0.19% lies in the top ten. Input material: blood. The chain carries TRBV6-5 and TRBJ2-2, with TRBD1 matching over 7 bases. This clonotype was obtained from a boy aged 2 to 10 with cystic fibrosis. The CDR3 protein is CASTTGFGTGELFF. DNA for the CDR3: TGTGCCAGCACGACAGGGTTCGGAACCGGGGAGCTGTTTTTT.